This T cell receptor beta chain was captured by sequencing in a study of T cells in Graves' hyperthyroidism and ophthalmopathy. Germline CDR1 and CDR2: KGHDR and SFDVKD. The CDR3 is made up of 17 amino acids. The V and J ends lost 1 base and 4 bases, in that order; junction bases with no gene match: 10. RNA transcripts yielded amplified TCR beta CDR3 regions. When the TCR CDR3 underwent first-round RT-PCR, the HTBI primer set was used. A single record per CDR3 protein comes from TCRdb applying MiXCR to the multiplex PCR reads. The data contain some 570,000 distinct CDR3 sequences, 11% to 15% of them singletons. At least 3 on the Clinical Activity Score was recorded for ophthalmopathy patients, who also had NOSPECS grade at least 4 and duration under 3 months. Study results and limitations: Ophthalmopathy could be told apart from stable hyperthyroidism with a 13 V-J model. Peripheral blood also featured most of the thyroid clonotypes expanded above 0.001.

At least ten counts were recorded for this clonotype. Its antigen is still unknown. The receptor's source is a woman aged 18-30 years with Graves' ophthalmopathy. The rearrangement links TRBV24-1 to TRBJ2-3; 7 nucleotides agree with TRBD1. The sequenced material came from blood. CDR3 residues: CATSDFIQGEAADTQYF. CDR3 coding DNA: TGTGCCACCAGTGATTTTATCCAGGGGGAAGCTGCAGATACGCAGTATTTT.